This is a list of T cell receptor beta chains from one sample in a study of T-cell reconstitution after alpha-beta-depleted transplantation in children. TCRdb called the PCR reads again in MiXCR, with one record for every CDR3 protein. The repertoire holds 490,000 or so distinct CDR3 sequences, with roughly 10% as singletons. Sequences were derived from PBMCs, sampled before TCRalphabeta/CD19-depleted stem cell transplant. Every receptor here comes from a child aged 2 to 15 with inherited bone marrow failure, due to receive a stem cell transplant. The CDR3 runs from the conserved cysteine through the conserved F or W. Fields, in order: D gene, CDR3 length, V gene, clone size, J gene, CDR3 protein, CDR3 DNA. A D gene is named only where the DNA matches it firmly. Size values are once, few and many counts, or a class for expanded clones, and some rows have none.

TRBD2	16	TRBV7-2	many	TRBJ2-2	CASSLRSGRVTGELFF	TGTGCCAGCAGCTTAAGGAGCGGGAGGGTCACCGGGGAGCTGTTTTTT
TRBD2	15	TRBV5-6	many	TRBJ2-1	CASSVAGSPPNEQFF	TGTGCCAGCAGCGTAGCGGGGTCCCCTCCCAATGAGCAGTTCTTC
.	16	TRBV5-1	.	TRBJ2-2	CASSLALSGFLGELFF	TGCGCCAGCAGCTTGGCCCTCTCAGGGTTTCTCGGGGAGCTGTTTTTT
.	13	TRBV11-2	many	TRBJ2-4	CASSLVQGTIQYF	TGTGCCAGCAGCTTAGTTCAGGGGACCATTCAGTACTTC
TRBD1	14	TRBV18	many	TRBJ2-1	CASSPRTGTHEQFF	TGTGCCAGCTCACCAAGGACAGGGACCCATGAGCAGTTCTTC
TRBD1	14	TRBV19	.	TRBJ2-5	CASSSDRYQETQYF	TGTGCCAGTTCCTCGGACAGGTACCAAGAGACCCAGTACTTC
TRBD2	16	TRBV11-2	many	TRBJ2-7	CASSPGLLSTSYEQYF	TGTGCCAGCAGCCCGGGACTACTAAGTACATCCTACGAGCAGTACTTC
.	13	TRBV20-1	many	TRBJ2-7	CSGERRPSYEQYF	TGCAGTGGGGAAAGACGTCCCTCCTACGAGCAGTACTTC
.	16	TRBV6-2/TRBV6-3	many	TRBJ2-7	CASSSVSRQPSYEQYF	TGTGCCAGCAGTTCCGTCTCGCGTCAGCCCTCCTACGAGCAGTACTTC
.	15	TRBV4-2	few	TRBJ1-4	CASSQERSSNEKLFF	TGTGCCAGCAGCCAAGAGAGATCATCTAATGAAAAACTGTTTTTT
.	15	TRBV27	.	TRBJ2-5	CASSPLGVGVETQYF	TGTGCCAGCAGTCCCCTAGGGGTTGGGGTAGAGACCCAGTACTTC
.	14	TRBV7-2	many	TRBJ1-5	CASSQDGINQPQHF	TGTGCCAGCAGCCAGGACGGAATCAATCAGCCCCAGCATTTT
TRBD2	16	TRBV20-1	many	TRBJ2-1	CSARDIAGAAYNEQFF	TGCAGTGCTAGAGACATAGCGGGAGCAGCATACAATGAGCAGTTCTTC
TRBD1	13	TRBV29-1	many	TRBJ2-7	CSVGTGGAYEQYF	TGCAGCGTCGGGACAGGGGGCGCGTACGAGCAGTACTTC
TRBD2	14	TRBV13	few	TRBJ2-1	CASSWGWREDEQFF	TGTGCCAGCAGCTGGGGCTGGCGGGAGGATGAGCAGTTCTTC
.	14	TRBV29-1	few	TRBJ2-7	CSVAGGPGVYEQYF	TGCAGCGTCGCCGGGGGGCCAGGGGTCTACGAGCAGTACTTC
.	15	TRBV5-1	many	TRBJ2-1	CASSLGDFSYNEQFF	TGCGCCAGCAGCTTGGGGGACTTTTCCTACAATGAGCAGTTCTTC
TRBD2	19	TRBV11-1	many	TRBJ2-1	CASSLASYSGRETYNEQFF	TGTGCCAGCAGCTTAGCCTCCTACAGCGGGAGGGAAACCTACAATGAGCAGTTCTTC
TRBD2	16	TRBV11-3	many	TRBJ2-1	CASSSGTSGPYNEQFF	TGTGCCAGCAGCTCCGGGACTAGCGGACCCTACAATGAGCAGTTCTTC
.	14	TRBV20-1	few	TRBJ2-1	CSAREAGFRNEQFF	TGCAGTGCTAGAGAAGCGGGCTTCAGGAATGAGCAGTTCTTC
.	15	TRBV4-3	many	TRBJ2-1	CASSLTRMIYNEQFF	TGCGCCAGCAGCCTGACAAGGATGATTTACAATGAGCAGTTCTTC
.	14	TRBV5-4	few	TRBJ2-1	CASSAGHAYNEQFF	TGTGCCAGCAGCGCCGGACACGCCTACAATGAGCAGTTCTTC
.	13	TRBV7-7	few	TRBJ2-1	CASSPGTVGEQFF	TGTGCTAGCAGCCCCGGGACCGTCGGTGAGCAGTTCTTC
TRBD1	17	TRBV27	.	TRBJ1-1	CASSLGPGTGGNTEAFF	TGTGCCAGCAGTCTTGGTCCCGGGACAGGGGGGAACACTGAAGCTTTCTTT
TRBD2	15	TRBV18	many	TRBJ2-3	CASSLVSGITDTQYF	TGTGCCAGCTCACTAGTAAGCGGGATCACAGATACGCAGTATTTT
.	13	TRBV7-9	many	TRBJ2-5	CASSFRDQETQYF	TGTGCCAGCAGCTTCCGGGACCAAGAGACCCAGTACTTC
TRBD2	16	TRBV5-1	many	TRBJ2-1	CASSGDAGAPYNEQFF	TGCGCCAGCAGCGGGGATGCGGGAGCACCCTACAATGAGCAGTTCTTC
.	13	TRBV7-2	many	TRBJ2-3	CASSYQRRDTQYF	TGTGCCAGCAGCTACCAGCGGCGGGATACGCAGTATTTT
.	13	TRBV20-1	many	TRBJ2-7	CSARGVADYEQYF	TGCAGTGCCAGGGGGGTAGCGGACTACGAGCAGTACTTC
TRBD1	15	TRBV28	.	TRBJ2-7	CASSFMQGAFYEQYF	TGTGCCAGCAGTTTTATGCAGGGGGCCTTCTACGAGCAGTACTTC
.	15	TRBV7-9	many	TRBJ2-7	CASSLTALREGEQYF	TGTGCCAGCAGCTTAACAGCGCTTCGGGAAGGCGAGCAGTACTTC
TRBD2	18	TRBV19	many	TRBJ2-1	CASSPGLAGVGFYNEQFF	TGTGCCAGTAGTCCTGGACTAGCGGGAGTAGGTTTCTACAATGAGCAGTTCTTC
.	14	TRBV27	many	TRBJ2-3	CASSLLPSTDTQYF	TGTGCCAGCAGTTTGCTTCCTAGCACAGATACGCAGTATTTT
.	14	TRBV20-1	.	TRBJ2-7	CSATGTPEVYEQYF	TGCAGTGCAACCGGGACTCCGGAAGTCTACGAGCAGTACTTC
TRBD2	19	TRBV4-3	.	TRBJ2-7	CASSQEASTSGGQPYEQYF	TGCGCCAGCAGCCAAGAAGCTTCGACTAGCGGAGGCCAACCCTACGAGCAGTACTTC